This T cell receptor (beta chain) was retrieved from a study of blood T cell repertoires in COVID-19. Study background: There were acute and convalescent COVID-19 samples, and they came from the United States, Italy and Spain. Sources were T cells, B-cell-depleted T cells, or PBMCs; the material itself was cDNA or gDNA.

Germline trimming cut 7 bases from V and 2 bases from J; bases unmatched to any gene: 6. Germline assignment: CDR1 LNHDA and CDR2 SQIVND (reference sequence). CDR3 size: 15 residues. Per the authors' pipeline: Estimation of nucleated cell counts was performed using reference gene primer amplification. The data were produced by immunoSEQ multiplex PCR, yet TCRdb's version contains in-frame clones alone and is incomplete. D and trimming were read from the DNA, whereas the V and J calls and clone size are those reported in that table. The repertoire holds tens of thousands of clones, almost 90% seen once, with approximately 1.5% in the top ten.

Sequencing was done on a sample of peripheral blood. The receptor was isolated from a human donor with active COVID-19. The donor label of this sample is uncertain. The rearrangement uses TRBV19 and TRBJ2-2; 8 nucleotides align to TRBD2. CDR3 protein: CASISGGRNTGELFF. CDR3 DNA: TGTGCCAGTATCAGCGGGGGCCGAAACACCGGGGAGCTGTTTTTT.